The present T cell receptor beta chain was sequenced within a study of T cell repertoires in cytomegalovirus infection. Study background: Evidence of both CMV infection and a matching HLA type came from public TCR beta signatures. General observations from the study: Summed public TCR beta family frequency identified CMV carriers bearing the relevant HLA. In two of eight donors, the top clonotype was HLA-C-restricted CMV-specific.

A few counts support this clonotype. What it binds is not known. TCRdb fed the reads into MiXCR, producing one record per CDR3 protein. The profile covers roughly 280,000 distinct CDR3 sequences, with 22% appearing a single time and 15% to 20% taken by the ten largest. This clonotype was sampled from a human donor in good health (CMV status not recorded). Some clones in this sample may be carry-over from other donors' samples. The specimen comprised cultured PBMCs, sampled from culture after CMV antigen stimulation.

CDR3 sequence (DNA): TGTGCCACCAGTCGCGGTTCCAGCGAGCCGTACAATGAGCAGTTCTTC. This sequence encodes CATSRGSSEPYNEQFF. The V gene is TRBV24-1, the J gene TRBJ2-1; D remains unclear. CDR1 is KGHDR, CDR2 SFDVKD, per germline. This CDR3 comprises 16 residues. Trimming stripped 6 bases from V and 4 bases from J, with 18 bases between.